This TCR beta chain was sequenced for a study of shared clonotypes between healthy human individuals. At the level of the study: Sampling drew on donors who were two women and a few men aged 18 to 49.

TCRdb's copy holds only in-frame clones and misses some; the assay was immunoSEQ multiplex PCR. The sample has more than 2,000,000 clones, over 85% seen once. The CDR3 is 14 amino acids. Germline CDR1 and CDR2: SGHKS and YYEKEE (reference sequence). V was pared by 0 bases and J by 4 bases, with 10 bases between. The clonotype was recovered from a man aged 18 to 29 in good health. Some clones in this sample may be carry-over from other donors' samples. The rearrangement joins TRBV5-5 to TRBJ1-2; D not certain. The source material was naive CD4+ T cells from PBMCs. The subset here: CD45RA+ positively selected. The DNA for the CDR3 is TGTGCCAGCAGCTTGGGGGTGGAGTCCTATGGCTACACCTTC. This gives the protein CASSLGVESYGYTF.